This note documents a single T cell receptor (beta chain) sequence. Antigen: not known. The record originates from a study of T cell responses to AZD1222 COVID-19 vaccine. Study-wide results and caveats: Unmutated regions of variants are reportedly targeted by nearly half of spike-specific TCRs. There were repertoire samples only from the period after the peak T cell response. Spike-wide vaccine-associated CD4 TCRs dominated at 160-218 and 743-854.

Here immunoSEQ multiplex PCR was the method, and the copy in TCRdb shows in-frame clones only, minus some. Of some 200,000 clones listed, approximately 93% are singletons. This CDR3 is 15 amino acids long. Trimming cost V 7 bases and J 2 bases; bases outside gene matches: 10. Germline-derived CDR1 and CDR2 are SGHVS and FQNEAQ. The sample here was peripheral blood, taken 28 days after the second AZD1222 dose. The sequence came from an adult who received the AZD1222 COVID-19 vaccine. This sequence joins TRBV7-8 and TRBJ2-7; TRBD2 matches 8 bases. The CDR3 spells CASIPGAGGTYEQYF. CDR3 DNA sequence: TGTGCCAGCATCCCGGGGGCGGGAGGCACCTACGAGCAGTACTTC.